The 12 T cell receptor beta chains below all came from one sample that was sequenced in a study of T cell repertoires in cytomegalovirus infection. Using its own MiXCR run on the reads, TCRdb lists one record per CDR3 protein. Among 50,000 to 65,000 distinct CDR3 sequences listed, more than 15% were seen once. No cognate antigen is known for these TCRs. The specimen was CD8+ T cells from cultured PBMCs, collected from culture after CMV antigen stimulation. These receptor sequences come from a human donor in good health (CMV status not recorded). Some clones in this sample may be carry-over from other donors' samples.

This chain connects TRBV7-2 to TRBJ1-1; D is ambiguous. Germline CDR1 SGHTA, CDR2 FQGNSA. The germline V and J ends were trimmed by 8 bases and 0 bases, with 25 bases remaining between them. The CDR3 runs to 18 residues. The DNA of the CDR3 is TGTGCCAGCTCAGTACGGAGGGAGGTCGGCCTGATGAACACTGAAGCTTTCTTT. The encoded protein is CASSVRREVGLMNTEAFF.

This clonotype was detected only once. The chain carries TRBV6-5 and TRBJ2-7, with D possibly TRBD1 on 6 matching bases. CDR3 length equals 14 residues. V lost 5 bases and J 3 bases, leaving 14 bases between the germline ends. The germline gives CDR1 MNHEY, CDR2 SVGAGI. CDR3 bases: TGTGCCAGCAGTCCAAGGGACAACCTCTACGAGCAGTACTTC. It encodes CASSPRDNLYEQYF.

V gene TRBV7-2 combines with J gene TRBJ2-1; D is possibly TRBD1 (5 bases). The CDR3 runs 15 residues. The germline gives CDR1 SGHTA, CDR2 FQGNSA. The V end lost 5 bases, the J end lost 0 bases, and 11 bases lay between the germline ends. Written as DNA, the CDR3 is TGTGCCAGCAGCCAAAGGGGAAGCTCCTACAATGAGCAGTTCTTC. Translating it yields CASSQRGSSYNEQFF.

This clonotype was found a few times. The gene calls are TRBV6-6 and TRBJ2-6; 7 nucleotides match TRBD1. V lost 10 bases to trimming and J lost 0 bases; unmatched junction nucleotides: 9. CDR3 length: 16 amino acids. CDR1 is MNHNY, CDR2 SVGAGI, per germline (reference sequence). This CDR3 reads CATIQGPSSGANVLTF. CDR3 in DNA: TGTGCCACCATACAGGGGCCCAGCTCTGGGGCCAACGTCCTGACTTTC.

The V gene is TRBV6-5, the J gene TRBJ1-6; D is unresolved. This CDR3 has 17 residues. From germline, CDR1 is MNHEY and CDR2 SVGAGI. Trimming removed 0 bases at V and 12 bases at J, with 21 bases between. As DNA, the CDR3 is TGTGCCAGCAGTTACTCGACTAGGCCGGAGACCGGGGAACCCCTCCACTTT. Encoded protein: CASSYSTRPETGEPLHF.

CDR3 in amino acids: CASSLRGPYYGYTF. The CDR3 DNA reads TGTGCCAGCAGCTTGAGGGGACCTTACTATGGCTACACCTTC. The chain uses TRBV11-1 and TRBJ1-2, with a possible D match to TRBD1 (5 bases). V lost 3 bases and J lost 3, with 11 bases in between. Germline V gene sequence: CDR1 SGHAT, CDR2 FQDESV (reference sequence). The length of the CDR3 is 14 residues.

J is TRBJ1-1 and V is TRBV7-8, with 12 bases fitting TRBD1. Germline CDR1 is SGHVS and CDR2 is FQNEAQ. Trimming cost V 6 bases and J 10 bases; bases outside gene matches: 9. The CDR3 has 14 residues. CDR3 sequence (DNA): TGTGCCAGCAGAACGGGACAGGGGGCGCTTGGAGCTTTCTTT. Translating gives CASRTGQGALGAFF.

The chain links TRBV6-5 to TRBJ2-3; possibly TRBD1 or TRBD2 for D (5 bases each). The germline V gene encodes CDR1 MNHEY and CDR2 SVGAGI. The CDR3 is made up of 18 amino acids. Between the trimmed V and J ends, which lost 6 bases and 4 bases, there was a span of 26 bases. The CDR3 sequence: CASSFGSAYRRGSDTQYF. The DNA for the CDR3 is TGTGCCAGCAGCTTCGGTAGCGCCTACCGACGGGGCTCAGATACGCAGTATTTT.

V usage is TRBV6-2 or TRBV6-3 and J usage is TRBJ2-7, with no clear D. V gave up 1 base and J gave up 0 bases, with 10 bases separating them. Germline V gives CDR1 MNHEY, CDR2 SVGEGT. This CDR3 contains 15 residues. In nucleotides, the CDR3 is TGTGCCAGCAGTTACTGGACGGCGAGCTCCTACGAGCAGTACTTC. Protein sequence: CASSYWTASSYEQYF.

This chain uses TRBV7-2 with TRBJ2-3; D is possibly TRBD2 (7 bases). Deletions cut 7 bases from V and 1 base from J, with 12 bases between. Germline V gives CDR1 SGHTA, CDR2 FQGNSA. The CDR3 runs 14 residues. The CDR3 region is CASIKGGGTDTQYF. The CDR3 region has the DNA TGTGCCAGCATAAAGGGGGGGGGCACAGATACGCAGTATTTT.

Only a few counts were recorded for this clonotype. This CDR3 reads CASSLGTPDSFYGYTF. CDR3 coding DNA: TGTGCCAGCAGCCTCGGGACTCCCGATTCGTTCTATGGCTACACCTTC. The chain employs TRBV7-2 and TRBJ1-2, with D perhaps TRBD1 (5 bases). CDR1 is SGHTA and CDR2 is FQGNSA in the germline V gene. V was pared by 5 bases and J by 4 bases, with 20 bases between. The CDR3 contains 16 residues.

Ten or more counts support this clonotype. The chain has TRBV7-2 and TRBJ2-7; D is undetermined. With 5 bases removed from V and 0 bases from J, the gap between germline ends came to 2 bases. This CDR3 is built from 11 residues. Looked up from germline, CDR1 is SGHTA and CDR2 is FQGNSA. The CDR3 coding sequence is TGTGCCAGCAGCCCCTCCTACGAGCAGTACTTC. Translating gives CASSPSYEQYF. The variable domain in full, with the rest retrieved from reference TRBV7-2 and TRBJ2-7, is GAGVSQSPSNKVTEKGKDVELRCDPISGHTALYWYRQSLGQGLEFLIYFQGNSAPDKSGLPSDRFSAERTGGSVSTLTIQRTQQEDSAVYLCASSPSYEQYFGPGTRLTVT.